This record concerns one TCR beta chain sequence. This specimen comes from a study of blood T cell repertoires in COVID-19. About the research overall: Samples of COVID-19 (acute and convalescent) were obtained from the United States, Italy and Spain.

Methods used by the authors: The authors estimated nucleated cell counts from reference gene primer amplification. Assay used: immunoSEQ multiplex PCR; TCRdb lists only in-frame clones, some missing. Clone size and V and J calls were adopted from that table, with D and trimming inferred from the DNA. The repertoire consists of 28,000 or so clones, with about 91% occurring once and the leading ten covering 16%. This sequence was found in a human donor with active COVID-19. The donor label of this sample is uncertain. Sample: peripheral blood.

CDR3 nucleotides: TGTGCCAGCAGCTTTCAGGGGGTTCGCACAGATACGCAGTATTTT. This gives the protein CASSFQGVRTDTQYF. V usage is TRBV7-3 and J usage is TRBJ2-3; 7 bases are a match to TRBD1. This CDR3 contains 15 residues. Germline CDR1 reads SGHTA; CDR2 reads FQGTGA. With V trimmed by 3 bases and J by 1 base, 4 bases remained unmatched.